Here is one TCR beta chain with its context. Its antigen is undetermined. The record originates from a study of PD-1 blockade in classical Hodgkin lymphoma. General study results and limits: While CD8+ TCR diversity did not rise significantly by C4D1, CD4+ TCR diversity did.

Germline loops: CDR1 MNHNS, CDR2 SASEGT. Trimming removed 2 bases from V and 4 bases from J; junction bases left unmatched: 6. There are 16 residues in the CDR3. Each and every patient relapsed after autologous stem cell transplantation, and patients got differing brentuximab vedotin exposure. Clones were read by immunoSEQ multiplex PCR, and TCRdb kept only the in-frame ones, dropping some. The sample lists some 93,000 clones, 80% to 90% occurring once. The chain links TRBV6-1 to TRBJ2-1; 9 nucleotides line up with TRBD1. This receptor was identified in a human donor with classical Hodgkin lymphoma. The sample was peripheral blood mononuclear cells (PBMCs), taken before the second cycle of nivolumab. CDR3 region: CASSEWGQGAYNEQFF. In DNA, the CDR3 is TGTGCCAGCAGTGAATGGGGACAGGGCGCGTACAATGAGCAGTTCTTC.